Listed below are T cell receptor beta chains from one sample, sequenced in a study of T cell responses to AZD1222 COVID-19 vaccine. Here immunoSEQ multiplex PCR was the method, and the copy in TCRdb shows in-frame clones only, minus some. The sample yields tens of thousands of clones, approximately 91% seen once. This material consisted of peripheral blood, taken on day 0 of AZD1222 vaccination. All receptors derive from an adult in good health. CDR3s include the opening cysteine and the closing phenylalanine or tryptophan. The D gene is left open where the match is weak. A row's size may be missing; if present it is once, few, many or a size class.

V gene	clone size	J gene	D gene	CDR3 protein	CDR3 DNA
TRBV4-3	.	TRBJ2-2	.	CASSQITGSGELFF	TGCGCCAGCAGCCAGATAACAGGGTCCGGGGAGCTGTTTTTT
TRBV7-8	.	TRBJ1-1	.	CASSLGGPNTEAFF	TGTGCCAGCAGCTTAGGGGGCCCGAACACTGAAGCTTTCTTT
TRBV7-6	.	TRBJ2-7	.	CASSLAGGEQYF	TGTGCCAGCAGCTTAGCGGGAGGCGAGCAGTACTTC
TRBV6-5	.	TRBJ2-2	.	CASSATRGLTGELFF	TGTGCCAGCAGCGCCACTAGGGGCTTGACCGGGGAGCTGTTTTTT
TRBV3-1/TRBV3-2	.	TRBJ2-5	.	CASSQDWPGCGTQYF	TGTGCCAGCAGCCAAGATTGGCCGGGCTGCGGGACCCAGTACTTC
TRBV5-4	.	TRBJ1-2	.	CASSPRDSYGYTF	TGTGCCAGCAGCCCCCGGGACTCCTATGGCTACACCTTC
TRBV19	.	TRBJ2-1	.	CASNPRQYNEQFF	TGTGCCAGTAACCCTAGACAGTACAATGAGCAGTTCTTC
TRBV28	.	TRBJ1-2	.	CASNPPGNGYTF	TGTGCCAGCAACCCCCCGGGAAATGGCTACACCTTC
TRBV7-3	.	TRBJ2-5	.	CASSPGPQETQYF	TGTGCCAGCAGCCCGGGACCACAAGAGACCCAGTACTTC
TRBV19	.	TRBJ2-1	.	CASSSKGLSYNEQFF	TGTGCCAGTAGCAGTAAGGGTCTATCATACAATGAGCAGTTCTTC
TRBV28	.	TRBJ1-1	.	CASSLTQGTEAFF	TGTGCCAGCAGTTTGACGCAGGGCACTGAAGCTTTCTTT
TRBV6-1	few	TRBJ2-7	.	CASSDRDTSYEQYF	TGTGCCAGCAGTGACCGGGACACCTCCTACGAGCAGTACTTC
TRBV6-2/TRBV6-3	.	TRBJ1-5	.	CASSPRGQPQHF	TGTGCCAGCAGCCCTCGGGGTCAGCCCCAGCATTTT
TRBV6-5	.	TRBJ1-6	.	CASSRRGGNSPLHF	TGTGCCAGCAGCCGCAGGGGAGGTAATTCACCCCTCCACTTT
TRBV12-3/TRBV12-4	.	TRBJ2-4	.	CASKGDQSIQYF	TGTGCCAGCAAGGGGGATCAGAGCATTCAGTACTTC
TRBV18	.	TRBJ1-2	TRBD1	CASSPRDSYGYTF	TGTGCCAGCTCACCCCGGGACAGCTATGGCTACACCTTC
TRBV28	.	TRBJ1-4	TRBD1	CASSSGQGIHEKLFF	TGTGCCAGCAGTTCCGGACAGGGGATTCATGAAAAACTGTTTTTT
TRBV4-3	.	TRBJ1-3	.	CASSPGLGVGDTIYF	TGCGCCAGCAGCCCCGGACTCGGGGTAGGTGACACCATATATTTT
TRBV5-1	.	TRBJ2-1	.	CASSFEELIYHNEQFF	TGCGCCAGCAGCTTTGAAGAACTGATCTACCACAATGAGCAGTTCTTC
TRBV2	few	TRBJ2-7	.	CASGELQPNEQYF	TGTGCCAGCGGGGAACTGCAGCCTAACGAGCAGTACTTC
TRBV11-3	once	TRBJ2-7	.	CASSPSTAQGRDEQYF	TGTGCCAGCAGCCCCTCGACGGCTCAGGGGAGAGACGAGCAGTACTTC
TRBV7-2	.	TRBJ2-1	.	CASRLDGNEQFF	TGTGCCAGCAGACTAGACGGGAATGAGCAGTTCTTC
TRBV3-1/TRBV3-2	few	TRBJ1-5	TRBD1	CASSQGQGARQPQHF	TGTGCCAGCAGCCAGGGACAGGGGGCCCGTCAGCCCCAGCATTTT
TRBV5-1	.	TRBJ1-2	TRBD1	CASWDSLSDYGYTF	TGCGCCAGCTGGGACAGCTTATCCGACTATGGCTACACCTTC
TRBV5-1	.	TRBJ2-5	.	CASSPRGGPETQYF	TGCGCCAGCAGCCCACGAGGGGGTCCAGAGACCCAGTACTTC
TRBV12-3/TRBV12-4	.	TRBJ1-1	.	CASSTTAGTEAFF	TGTGCCAGCAGCACGACAGCGGGCACTGAAGCTTTCTTT
TRBV7-2	.	TRBJ2-1	TRBD2	CASSLLPGLAGGNEQFF	TGTGCCAGCAGCTTACTCCCCGGACTAGCGGGGGGGAATGAGCAGTTCTTC
TRBV9	.	TRBJ2-3	TRBD2	CASSVQIGGALDTQYF	TGTGCCAGCAGCGTCCAAATCGGGGGGGCCTTAGATACGCAGTATTTT
TRBV12-3/TRBV12-4	.	TRBJ2-5	TRBD2	CASRDSGGETQYF	TGTGCCAGCAGGGATAGCGGGGGGGAGACCCAGTACTTC
TRBV19	.	TRBJ1-1	.	CASRDFGQGNTEAFF	TGTGCCAGTAGGGACTTTGGGCAGGGGAACACTGAAGCTTTCTTT
TRBV5-5	.	TRBJ1-1	.	CASSPRFAALTEAFF	TGTGCCAGCAGCCCCCGTTTCGCCGCGCTCACTGAAGCTTTCTTT
TRBV11-2	.	TRBJ1-1	.	CASSLVQIPGRGTEAFF	TGTGCCAGCAGCTTAGTGCAGATTCCGGGGCGGGGTACTGAAGCTTTCTTT
TRBV5-1	.	TRBJ2-6	.	CASSTMETGANVLTF	TGCGCCAGCAGTACGATGGAGACTGGGGCCAACGTCCTGACTTTC
TRBV30	.	TRBJ1-2	.	CAWSVYRVHYGYTF	TGTGCCTGGAGCGTCTACAGGGTACACTATGGCTACACCTTC
TRBV11-1	once	TRBJ1-1	.	CASSLNELTEAFF	TGTGCCAGCAGCTTAAATGAGCTGACTGAAGCTTTCTTT
TRBV7-8	.	TRBJ2-1	.	CASSLRREQFF	TGTGCCAGCAGCCTGCGGCGGGAGCAGTTCTTC
TRBV4-2	.	TRBJ1-4	.	CASSGGQHNEKLFF	TGTGCCAGCAGCGGTGGACAGCATAATGAAAAACTGTTTTTT
TRBV5-1	.	TRBJ1-2	.	CASRTTANYGYTF	TGCGCCAGCAGAACCACAGCCAACTATGGCTACACCTTC
TRBV18	.	TRBJ1-3	.	CASSPLSPGRGNTIYF	TGTGCCAGCTCACCACTATCTCCAGGGCGAGGAAACACCATATATTTT
TRBV5-6	.	TRBJ1-6	.	CASSLAPGQGSPLHF	TGTGCCAGCAGCTTGGCGCCAGGGCAGGGTTCACCCCTCCACTTT
TRBV6-5	.	TRBJ1-2	.	CASSYKGGYGYTF	TGTGCCAGCAGTTACAAGGGGGGCTATGGCTACACCTTC
TRBV10-3	.	TRBJ1-1	.	CAIKRNRESEAFF	TGTGCCATCAAACGAAACAGGGAATCTGAAGCTTTCTTT
TRBV10-3	.	TRBJ1-6	.	CAIKTVNSPLHF	TGTGCCATCAAGACAGTTAATTCACCCCTCCACTTT
TRBV19	.	TRBJ2-5	TRBD2	CASKPSGAETQYF	TGTGCCAGTAAACCTAGCGGGGCTGAGACCCAGTACTTC
TRBV19	few	TRBJ2-3	.	CATNPGHSYTDTQYF	TGTGCCACCAATCCGGGACATTCTTACACAGATACGCAGTATTTT
TRBV10-3	.	TRBJ2-5	.	CAISESETQYF	TGTGCCATCAGTGAAAGTGAGACCCAGTACTTC
TRBV28	.	TRBJ1-6	.	CASSLSSSPLHF	TGTGCCAGCAGTCTCAGTAGCTCACCCCTCCACTTT
TRBV13	.	TRBJ2-6	.	CASSDHSGANVLTF	TGTGCCAGCAGCGACCACTCTGGGGCCAACGTCCTGACTTTC
TRBV4-1	.	TRBJ1-5	.	CASSQDEVRGNQPQHF	TGCGCCAGCAGCCAAGATGAGGTCCGGGGCAATCAGCCCCAGCATTTT
TRBV7-9	.	TRBJ1-1	.	CASSLVAMNTEAFF	TGTGCCAGCAGCTTAGTGGCCATGAACACTGAAGCTTTCTTT
TRBV28	.	TRBJ1-2	.	CASDFKSIQGYYGYTF	TGTGCCAGCGACTTTAAGTCTATCCAGGGGTACTATGGCTACACCTTC
TRBV4-3	once	TRBJ2-3	.	CASSQDLWGRTDTQYF	TGCGCCAGCAGCCAAGATCTCTGGGGCCGAACAGATACGCAGTATTTT
TRBV12-3/TRBV12-4	.	TRBJ1-6	.	CASSPGYSPLHF	TGTGCCAGCAGTCCCGGTTATTCACCCCTCCACTTT